These 25 T cell receptor beta chains share one sample of origin, sequenced in a study of T cells in women clearing cervical HPV infection. Generated by immunoSEQ multiplex PCR, the TCRdb table keeps only in-frame clones and is missing some. The sample totals fewer than 50,000 clones; its top ten clones hold approximately 1.2%. Source material: blood buffy coat. The receptors originated from a woman between 18 and 70 years old with a cervical HPV16 infection that either progressed to CIN3+ or cleared (not recorded which).

About this clone itself: The read ends 3 residues shy of where the CDR3 ends; the end is completed using the germline J gene. V and J are TRBV20-1 and TRBJ1-5, with D hard to call. The length of the CDR3 is 10 residues. Germline CDR1 is DFQATT and CDR2 is SNEGSKA (reference sequence). Trimming stripped 3 bases from V and 6 bases from J, with 3 bases between. The CDR3 loop is CSASVQPQHF. CDR3 bases read: TGCAGTGCTAGCGTTCAGCCC.

The CDR3 is CASSSDRTNQLFF. The DNA read from the CDR3 is TGTGCCAGCTCCTCCGACCGGACAAACCAG. J is TRBJ2-2 and V is TRBV18, with a weak D call TRBD1 (5 bases). From the germline J gene comes the end of the CDR3, since the read stops 3 residues before it. The germline V gene encodes CDR1 KGHSH and CDR2 LQKENI. The CDR3 consists of 13 residues.

Concerning this clone: The CDR3 is cut off 3 residues early in the read; its end comes from the germline J gene. The gene calls are TRBV2 and TRBJ2-5, with TRBD2 as a possible D gene (5 bases). Looked up from germline, CDR1 is SNHLY and CDR2 is FYNNEI. V lost 2 bases, J lost 4 bases, and 20 bases lay in between. The CDR3 loop spans 17 amino acids. The CDR3 here is CASSETEGLSIPETQYF. The part of the CDR3 DNA that was read is TGTGCCAGCAGTGAAACAGAGGGCCTCTCGATCCCAGAGACC. The variable domain in full, with the rest retrieved from reference TRBV2 and TRBJ2-5, is EPEVTQTPSHQVTQMGQEVILRCVPISNHLYFYWYRQILGQKVEFLVSFYNNEISEKSEIFDDQFSVERPDGSNFTLKIRSTKLEDSAMYFCASSETEGLSIPETQYFGPGTRLLVL.

As regards this clone: The observed sequence ends 3 residues before the CDR3 terminus, with the missing tail filled in from the germline J gene. The rearrangement links TRBV6-1 to TRBJ2-5; D unresolved. The length of the CDR3 is 13 residues. Germline loops: CDR1 MNHNS, CDR2 SASEGT. V dropped 3 bases and J dropped 6 bases, with 11 bases sitting between them. CDR3 DNA, as far as it was read: TGTGCCAGCAGTGACTTACAGATAAAGACC. This sequence encodes CASSDLQIKT. The whole CDR3 is CASSDLQIKTQYF.

Of note for this clone: The CDR3 end lies 3 residues beyond the end of the read and is filled in from the germline J gene. The genes are TRBV5-1 and TRBJ1-4; D remains ambiguous. Germline CDR1 is SGHRS and CDR2 is YFSETQ. The CDR3 has 16 residues. The germline V and J ends were trimmed by 4 bases and 0 bases, with 13 bases remaining between them. The CDR3 is CASSVVPLATNEKLFF. The part of the CDR3 DNA that was read is TGCGCCAGCAGCGTAGTGCCCCTCGCAACTAATGAAAAA.

With respect to this clone: The CDR3 end falls 3 residues outside the read, so it is completed with the germline J gene. This chain joins TRBV7-2 and TRBJ1-2; D is possibly TRBD1 (5 bases). The CDR3 length is 15 residues. Per germline, CDR1 SGHTA and CDR2 FQGNSA. The sequenced part of the CDR3 DNA is TGTGCCAGCAGCTTAGTCGGGGGAGCCACCTACGAC. Protein: CASSLVGGATYD. The full CDR3 is CASSLVGGATYDYTF.

Of note for this clone: The read stops 3 residues short of the end of the CDR3; the missing end is completed from the germline J gene. The rearrangement links TRBV6-2 or TRBV6-3 to TRBJ2-3; 16 positions agree with TRBD2. Germline-derived CDR1 and CDR2 are MNHEY and SVGEGT. V lost 6 bases to trimming and J lost 7 bases; unmatched junction nucleotides: 10. The CDR3 contains 17 residues. CDR3 DNA (partial): TGTGCCAGCAGCAGCGGGACTAGCGGGAGGGGTTCAAATACG. Protein sequence: CASSSGTSGRGSNT. The complete CDR3 protein is CASSSGTSGRGSNTQYF.

On this clone itself: The read terminates 3 residues before the CDR3 end, so the remaining end is supplied by the germline J gene. The genes are TRBV30 and TRBJ2-3; D unresolved. Germline CDR1 reads GTSNPN; CDR2 reads SVGIG (reference sequence). This CDR3 has 11 residues. The DNA read from the CDR3 is TGTGCCTGGAGTGTACGTGGGCCG. Residues: CAWSVRGP. The CDR3 as a whole reads CAWSVRGPQYF.

As to this clone: The read ends 3 residues shy of where the CDR3 ends; the end is completed using the germline J gene. The chain employs TRBV10-3 and TRBJ1-1; no clear D gene. V was pared by 10 bases and J by 2 bases, with 17 bases between. Germline-derived CDR1 and CDR2 are ENHRY and SYGVKD. The CDR3 covers 14 residues. The CDR3 reads CATLVDNVNTEAFF. Incomplete CDR3 DNA: TGTGCCACCTTAGTAGACAATGTAAACACTGAA.

On this clone: The read terminates 3 residues before the CDR3 end, so the remaining end is supplied by the germline J gene. The rearrangement links TRBV4-1 to TRBJ2-3; D remains ambiguous. The length of the CDR3 is 15 residues. Per the germline V gene, CDR1 is MGHRA and CDR2 is YSYEKL. V lost 0 bases, J lost 4 bases, and 11 bases lay in between. CDR3 protein: CASSQEPGSPDTQYF. CDR3 bases read: TGCGCCAGCAGCCAAGAACCCGGGTCCCCAGATACG.

To note about this clone: With the read ending 3 residues before the CDR3 end, the germline J gene is used to fill in that end. The chain couples TRBV11-2 to TRBJ2-1; D is perhaps TRBD1 (5 bases). This CDR3 contains 15 residues. CDR1 is SGHAT and CDR2 is FQNNGV in the germline V gene. The V end was cut by 5 bases, the J end by 0 bases, with 11 bases between. The CDR3 bases that were read are TGTGCCAGCAGCCTCTGGCAGGGCTCCTACAATGAG. Amino acid sequence: CASSLWQGSYNE. The complete CDR3 reads CASSLWQGSYNEQFF.

About this clone: Read coverage stops 3 residues before the CDR3 terminus; the germline J gene supplies the remainder. V gene TRBV20-1 combines with J gene TRBJ2-7, with TRBD2 matching over 9 bases. V lost 1 base to trimming and J lost 3 bases; unmatched junction nucleotides: 7. This CDR3 contains 15 residues. CDR1 is DFQATT and CDR2 is SNEGSKA in the germline V gene (reference sequence). The CDR3 here is CSARGPGLALYEQYF. The DNA read from the CDR3 is TGCAGTGCTAGAGGCCCGGGACTAGCCCTCTACGAG.

Notes on this clone: The CDR3 end lies 3 residues beyond the end of the read and is filled in from the germline J gene. The chain couples TRBV11-2 to TRBJ1-2; D gene ambiguous. Germline-derived CDR1 and CDR2 are SGHAT and FQNNGV. The CDR3 totals 12 residues. V was cut by 3 bases and J by 2 bases, with 4 bases left in between. The CDR3 sequence: CASSLTNYGYTF. Partial CDR3 DNA: TGTGCCAGCAGCTTGACAAACTATGGC. The variable domain in full, with the rest retrieved from reference TRBV11-2 and TRBJ1-2, is EAGVAQSPRYKIIEKRQSVAFWCNPISGHATLYWYQQILGQGPKLLIQFQNNGVVDDSQLPKDRFSAERLKGVDSTLKIQPAKLEDSAVYLCASSLTNYGYTFGSGTRLTVV.

Comments on this clone: The CDR3 is cut off 3 residues early in the read; its end comes from the germline J gene. V usage is TRBV7-8 and J usage is TRBJ1-2; the D is unclear. Germline CDR1 reads SGHVS; CDR2 reads FQNEAQ. V lost 1 base, J lost 2 bases, and 5 bases lay in between. This CDR3 has 13 residues. CDR3 bases read: TGTGCCAGCAGCTTAGGGCAGAACTATGGC. It codes for CASSLGQNYG. The entire CDR3 is CASSLGQNYGYTF.

To note about this clone: The read halts 3 residues ahead of the CDR3 end, with the missing end drawn from the germline J gene. Other DNA sequences in the same sample also yield this CDR3. V is TRBV5-6 and J is TRBJ1-3, with TRBD1 as a possible D gene (6 bases). CDR1 SGHDT and CDR2 YYEEEE come from the germline V gene. The ends were cut back, 4 bases at V and 4 bases at J, with 9 bases in the middle. This CDR3 has 13 amino acids. CDR3 DNA (partial): TGTGCCAGCAGCCAGACAGGAGGAAACACC. Protein: CASSQTGGNT. Given in full, the CDR3 is CASSQTGGNTIYF.

As concerns this clone: The missing CDR3 end, 3 residues past where the read stops, is filled in from the germline J gene. The chain uses TRBV5-4 and TRBJ2-2; possible D gene TRBD2, 7 bases. The CDR3 length is 16 residues. The V and J ends lost 0 bases and 4 bases respectively, with 13 bases between them. Per germline, CDR1 SGHNT and CDR2 YYREEE (reference sequence). The sequenced CDR3 bases are TGTGCCAGCAGCTTGGAGGGGGGGCGCGGCACCGGGGAG. This gives the protein CASSLEGGRGTGE. The full CDR3 sequence reads CASSLEGGRGTGELFF.

Note on this clone: The read ends 3 residues before the CDR3 terminus; that terminus is restored from the germline J gene. The chain recombines TRBV5-1 with TRBJ2-5, with D tentatively TRBD1 (5 bases). Germline CDR1 reads SGHRS; CDR2 reads YFSETQ. This CDR3 has 15 amino acids. The V end was cut by 4 bases, the J end by 2 bases, with 15 bases between. CDR3 sequence: CASSAANPGQETQYF. The sequenced part of the CDR3 DNA is TGCGCCAGCAGCGCGGCCAACCCAGGGCAAGAGACC.

As concerns this clone: The CDR3 goes on 3 residues after the read ends, and that part is filled in from the germline J gene. The chain carries TRBV5-1 and TRBJ1-1; no clear D gene. The CDR3 has 13 amino acids. Germline V gene data show CDR1 as SGHRS and CDR2 as YFSETQ. V shed 4 bases and J shed 3 bases, with 10 bases lying between them. The sequenced CDR3 bases are TGCGCCAGCAGCCCGTCGGTACACACTGAA. It encodes CASSPSVHTE. From start to end, the CDR3 is CASSPSVHTEAFF.

As to this clone: The sequenced fragment ends 3 residues before the CDR3 boundary, so the rest is inferred from the germline J gene. This chain joins TRBV19 and TRBJ1-4; D unresolved. Germline V gives CDR1 LNHDA, CDR2 SQIVND (reference sequence). The V and J ends lost 3 bases and 6 bases respectively, with 8 bases between them. This CDR3 spans 13 amino acids. The CDR3 is CASSISVHEKLFF. Partial CDR3 DNA: TGTGCCAGTAGTATTTCAGTACATGAAAAA.

To note about this clone: The CDR3 end lies 3 residues beyond the end of the read and is filled in from the germline J gene. The V gene is TRBV5-4, the J gene TRBJ2-1; D is perhaps TRBD2 (7 bases). CDR3 length equals 15 residues. Germline CDR1 is SGHNT and CDR2 is YYREEE (reference sequence). V lost 4 bases, J lost 4 bases, and 15 bases lay in between. CDR3 DNA, as far as it was read: TGTGCCAGCAGCACCGGCGGGGGCGGTTACAATGAG. Translating gives CASSTGGGGYNE. The full CDR3 protein is CASSTGGGGYNEQFF.

In regard to this clone: The CDR3 extends 3 residues past the end of the read, so its final part is completed from the germline J gene. The chain has TRBV19 and TRBJ1-1; TRBD1 matches at 8 bases. Germline CDR1 LNHDA, CDR2 SQIVND (reference sequence). V lost 4 bases, J lost 3 bases, and 7 bases stayed unmatched. The CDR3 is made up of 15 amino acids. CDR3 DNA, as far as it was read: TGTGCCAGTAGTAGGGGTGGACAGGGTTACACTGAA. Translation: CASSRGGQGYTE. The full CDR3 protein is CASSRGGQGYTEAFF.

With regard to this clone: The CDR3 extends 3 residues past the end of the read, so its final part is completed from the germline J gene. This chain links TRBV2 with TRBJ1-6; tentative D call: TRBD1 (5 bases). Germline CDR1 and CDR2: SNHLY and FYNNEI. This CDR3 is 15 amino acids long. The V end was cut by 6 bases, the J end by 5 bases, with 14 bases between. The CDR3 spells CASRIQASNNSPLHF. CDR3 bases read: TGTGCCAGCAGGATACAGGCTAGTAATAATTCACCC.

Concerning this clone: The CDR3 end falls 3 residues outside the read, so it is completed with the germline J gene. The rearrangement uses TRBV20-1 and TRBJ2-7; D may be TRBD2 (5 bases). With 2 bases removed from V and 4 bases from J, the gap between germline ends came to 9 bases. CDR1 and CDR2 (germline): DFQATT, SNEGSKA (reference sequence). The CDR3 loop spans 12 amino acids. The sequenced CDR3 bases are TGCAGTGCTAGACGGAGAGGGTACGAG. Its translation: CSARRRGYE. The full CDR3 sequence reads CSARRRGYEQYF.

Regarding this clone: The read terminates 3 residues before the CDR3 end, so the remaining end is supplied by the germline J gene. The chain has TRBV7-2 and TRBJ2-1; 8 nucleotides match TRBD2. The CDR3 has 14 amino acids. J lost 9 bases, V lost 0 bases, and 4 bases had no gene match. Germline V lookup: CDR1 SGHTA, CDR2 FQGNSA. This CDR3 reads CASSLALGGVEQFF. The sequenced CDR3 bases are TGTGCCAGCAGCTTAGCGCTCGGGGGGGTTGAG.

As regards this clone: The CDR3 goes on 3 residues after the read ends, and that part is filled in from the germline J gene. V gene TRBV23-1 combines with J gene TRBJ2-1; maybe TRBD1 (6 bases). TRBV23-1 is labeled an ORF, and its function is uncertain. CDR3 length equals 15 residues. V shed 4 bases and J shed 5 bases, with 15 bases lying between them. The part of the CDR3 DNA that was read is TGCGCCAGCAGTCCTCCGGACAGAAGAGACAATGAG. Amino acids: CASSPPDRRDNE. The full CDR3 reads CASSPPDRRDNEQFF.